A single sample gave rise to the 32 T cell receptor beta chains below, sequenced in a study of CD8 T cells in Susac syndrome. An amount of RNA that ranged from 0.5 to 1 ug was reverse transcribed with random hexamers. One entry per CDR3 protein, called by TCRdb with MiXCR from the immunoSEQ multiplex PCR reads. The table records approximately 260,000 distinct CDR3 sequences, almost 97% of them present only once. Sequencing was carried out using CD4+ T cells from PBMCs. These receptors originate from a human donor with Susac syndrome.

V usage is TRBV28 and J usage is TRBJ2-7; 10 bases match TRBD1. Trimming cost V 7 bases and J 5 bases; bases outside gene matches: 11. The length of the CDR3 is 15 residues. CDR1 is MDHEN and CDR2 is SYDVKM in the germline V gene. In nucleotides, the CDR3 is TGTGCCAGCAATCCCCCGGGACAGGGGAATCACGAGCAGTACTTC. Translating it yields CASNPPGQGNHEQYF.

This chain uses TRBV7-9 with TRBJ1-2; D not resolved. Trimming cost V 2 bases and J 8 bases, with 12 bases left between them. Germline CDR1 and CDR2: SEHNR and FQNEAQ (reference sequence). There are 13 residues in the CDR3. Here the CDR3 reads CASSLPPTPGYTF. Here the CDR3 DNA reads TGTGCCAGCAGCTTACCGCCAACTCCGGGCTACACCTTC.

V and J are TRBV5-1 and TRBJ2-1; D might be TRBD1 (6 bases). The length of the CDR3 is 14 residues. The V end was cut by 3 bases, the J end by 8 bases, with 15 bases between. Germline CDR1 is SGHRS and CDR2 is YFSETQ. The CDR3 loop is CASSSQGTLDEQFF. The CDR3 DNA sequence: TGCGCCAGCAGCTCGCAGGGGACGTTAGATGAGCAGTTCTTC.

This clonotype was counted a single time. The chain combines TRBV20-1 with TRBJ2-7; TRBD1 agrees at 7 bases. The CDR3 covers 12 residues. The V gene's germline CDR1 is DFQATT and CDR2 SNEGSKA (reference sequence). The CDR3 DNA reads as TGCAGCATGGGACAGACGACCTACGAGCAGTACTTC. It translates to CSMGQTTYEQYF.

The rearrangement uses TRBV5-1 and TRBJ2-2; 11 nucleotides line up with TRBD2. The J segment lost 4 bases and the V segment lost 3 bases, leaving 8 bases of the junction unmatched. The V gene's germline CDR1 is SGHRS and CDR2 YFSETQ. The CDR3 spans 17 residues. The CDR3 is CASSSPPGTSGTGELFF. CDR3 bases: TGCGCCAGCAGCTCACCCCCCGGGACTAGCGGCACCGGGGAGCTGTTTTTT.

This chain joins TRBV13 and TRBJ1-1; D is unresolved. CDR1 is PRHDT, CDR2 FYEKMQ, per germline (reference sequence). The CDR3 extends over 16 amino acids. Trimming pared 1 base from V and 2 bases from J, leaving 14 bases between. Here the CDR3 reads CASSLEGARLNTEAFF. The CDR3 nucleotides are TGTGCCAGCAGCTTAGAGGGCGCCAGGCTTAACACTGAAGCTTTCTTT.

The genes are TRBV3-1 and TRBJ2-5, with D unclear. Trimming took off 4 bases at V and 5 bases at J, with 8 bases between the two ends. The CDR3 extends over 12 amino acids. CDR1 is LGHDT and CDR2 is YNNKEL in the germline V gene (reference sequence). This chain's CDR3 is CASSLHLETQYF. The CDR3 region has the DNA TGTGCCAGCAGCCTCCACCTGGAGACCCAGTACTTC.

This chain joins TRBV5-6 and TRBJ1-1; D gene ambiguous. This CDR3 region has 14 residues. V was trimmed by 0 bases and J by 3 bases, leaving 9 bases between them. CDR1 SGHDT and CDR2 YYEEEE come from the germline V gene. CDR3 nucleotides: TGTGCCAGCAGCTTGGACGCGCGGTACACTGAAGCTTTCTTT. Its protein is CASSLDARYTEAFF.

J is TRBJ2-7 and V is TRBV12-3 or TRBV12-4, with 8 bases matching TRBD1. The CDR3 consists of 14 residues. V shed 5 bases, J shed 7 bases, and the junction held 10 bases outside the gene matches. The CDR3 is CASSVGQDLGEQYF. Here the CDR3 DNA reads TGTGCCAGCAGTGTGGGACAGGACCTGGGGGAGCAGTACTTC.

V usage is TRBV12-3 or TRBV12-4 and J usage is TRBJ2-1, with 8 bases aligning to TRBD1. The CDR3 loop spans 16 amino acids. V shed 2 bases, J shed 13 bases, and the junction held 16 bases outside the gene matches. For the CDR3, the DNA is TGTGCCAGCAGTTTATCCCCATGGACCCCAGGGGGCACACAGTTCTTC. It yields the protein CASSLSPWTPGGTQFF.

The chain recombines TRBV24-1 with TRBJ1-5; D is ambiguous. The CDR3 consists of 13 residues. The V end lost 9 bases, the J end lost 0 bases, and 8 bases lay between the germline ends. CDR1 is KGHDR, CDR2 SFDVKD, per germline. The CDR3 bases are TGTGCCACCTCGCCGGATAGCAATCAGCCCCAGCATTTT. It codes for CATSPDSNQPQHF.

CDR3 sequence reads: CAWSVNQNQPQHF. CDR3 nucleotide sequence: TGTGCCTGGAGTGTAAACCAAAATCAGCCCCAGCATTTT. This chain joins TRBV30 and TRBJ1-5; D gene uncertain. Trimming removed 0 bases at V and 4 bases at J, with 7 bases between. The V gene's germline CDR1 is GTSNPN and CDR2 SVGIG (reference sequence). CDR3 length: 13 residues.

The chain is built from TRBV7-8 and TRBJ1-5, with a possible D match to TRBD1 (5 bases). There are 16 residues in the CDR3. The V gene's germline CDR1 is SGHVS and CDR2 FQNEAQ. V was clipped by 3 bases and J by 0 bases, with 12 bases between them. Here the CDR3 DNA reads TGTGCCAGCAGCTTCTCGGACACCTATAGCAATCAGCCCCAGCATTTT. Protein product: CASSFSDTYSNQPQHF. The whole variable domain, remainder taken from reference TRBV7-8 and TRBJ1-5, is GAGVSQSPRYKVAKRGQDVALRCDPISGHVSLFWYQQALGQGPEFLTYFQNEAQLDKSGLPSDRFFAERPEGSVSTLKIQRTQQEDSAVYLCASSFSDTYSNQPQHFGDGTRLSIL.

The rearrangement links TRBV25-1 to TRBJ2-7; D might be TRBD1 (5 bases). The CDR3 sequence is 16 residues long. V lost 2 bases, J lost 5 bases, and 19 bases lay in between. From germline, CDR1 is MGHDK and CDR2 SYGVNS. The CDR3 here is CASSERFGALGHEQYF. As DNA, the CDR3 is TGTGCCAGCAGTGAACGCTTTGGGGCGTTGGGCCACGAGCAGTACTTC.

This chain links TRBV29-1 with TRBJ1-2, with a tentative D call TRBD1 (6 bases). The V gene's germline CDR1 is SQVTM and CDR2 ANQGSEA. CDR3 length: 13 residues. V lost 7 bases to trimming and J lost 6 bases, with 18 bases between them. The CDR3 nucleotides are TGCAGCGCCAGGGGCGAGATAGTAAATGGCTACACCTTC. Its translation is CSARGEIVNGYTF.

This chain links TRBV7-4 with TRBJ2-2, with TRBD2 identical over 8 bases. This CDR3 contains 18 residues. Germline V gene lookup returns CDR1 SGHVT and CDR2 SQSDAQ. Trimming at V came to 0 bases and at J to 4 bases, leaving 10 bases not matched to a gene. The CDR3 sequence is CASSLALWLAGPTGELFF. In DNA form, the CDR3 reads TGTGCCAGCAGCTTAGCGCTTTGGCTAGCGGGCCCCACCGGGGAGCTGTTTTTT.

This CDR3 is CASSFPDSWGTYGYTF. The DNA of the CDR3 is TGTGCCAGCAGTTTTCCCGATAGTTGGGGGACCTATGGCTACACCTTC. V is TRBV12-3 or TRBV12-4 and J is TRBJ1-2; perhaps TRBD1 as D (5 bases). The CDR3 sequence is 16 residues long. The V gene lost 3 bases and the J gene lost 4 bases, with 18 bases spanning the gap.

J is TRBJ1-1 and V is TRBV6-1; perhaps TRBD1 as D (5 bases). The germline gives CDR1 MNHNS, CDR2 SASEGT. V lost 7 bases and J 1 base, leaving 19 bases between the germline ends. The CDR3 spans 16 residues. The CDR3 region is CASTEGRGFANTEAFF. The CDR3 bases are TGTGCCAGCACCGAAGGGCGGGGCTTTGCGAACACTGAAGCTTTCTTT.

This chain links TRBV14 with TRBJ2-1; the D is unclear. CDR1 and CDR2 (germline): SGHDN, FVKESK. The V end was cut by 3 bases, the J end by 5 bases, with 17 bases between. CDR3 size: 16 residues. CDR3 amino acids: CASSQGRTPLNNEQFF. The CDR3 bases are TGTGCCAGCAGCCAGGGTAGGACCCCACTCAACAATGAGCAGTTCTTC.

The gene calls are TRBV5-4 and TRBJ1-1; TRBD1 agrees at 11 bases. V lost 3 bases and J lost 5; bases outside the gene matches: 9. CDR1 is SGHNT and CDR2 is YYREEE in the germline V gene (reference sequence). The CDR3 covers 16 residues. In DNA form, the CDR3 reads TGTGCCAGCAGCTATGGACAGGGGGCTAGTTGGACTGAAGCTTTCTTT. Translation: CASSYGQGASWTEAFF.

The rearrangement uses TRBV7-3 and TRBJ2-3; D remains ambiguous. Trimming removed 6 bases at V and 3 bases at J, with 19 bases between. The CDR3 loop spans 16 amino acids. The V gene's germline CDR1 is SGHTA and CDR2 FQGTGA. CDR3 in amino acids: CASRNRTVGPTDTQYF. DNA of the CDR3: TGTGCCAGCAGAAACCGGACGGTCGGACCTACAGATACGCAGTATTTT.

V and J are TRBV12-3 or TRBV12-4 and TRBJ1-5, with no clear D. The V end was cut by 3 bases, the J end by 6 bases, with 12 bases between. The CDR3 sequence is 14 residues long. CDR3 sequence reads: CASSFSGFGQPQHF. The CDR3 DNA reads as TGTGCCAGCAGTTTTTCGGGGTTCGGTCAGCCCCAGCATTTT.

This sequence joins TRBV30 and TRBJ2-3, with 7 bases that match TRBD2. CDR3 length: 12 residues. Germline V gene data show CDR1 as GTSNPN and CDR2 as SVGIG (reference sequence). Unmatched junction bases numbered 4, after V lost 8 bases and J lost 2 bases. Here the CDR3 reads CAAGLFTDTQYF. CDR3 sequence (DNA): TGTGCCGCGGGACTATTCACAGATACGCAGTATTTT.

This clonotype was observed once. The rearrangement links TRBV9 to TRBJ2-3; D is unclear. V was clipped by 2 bases and J by 1 base, with 8 bases between them. The CDR3 is made up of 14 amino acids. The germline gives CDR1 SGDLS, CDR2 YYNGEE. Here the CDR3 DNA reads TGTGCCAGCAGCGTCTCTCAGGGCACAGATACGCAGTATTTT. Its translation is CASSVSQGTDTQYF.

The chain is built from TRBV30 and TRBJ1-2; tentative D call: TRBD1 (5 bases). V dropped 5 bases and J dropped 5 bases, with 9 bases sitting between them. Germline V gene sequence: CDR1 GTSNPN, CDR2 SVGIG (reference sequence). This CDR3 region has 11 residues. The CDR3: CAWGSGYGYTF. Here the CDR3 DNA reads TGTGCCTGGGGATCAGGGTATGGCTACACCTTC.

V usage is TRBV12-3 or TRBV12-4 and J usage is TRBJ2-1, with 9 bases matching TRBD2. There are 12 residues in the CDR3. V shed 5 bases and J 10 bases; nucleotides not matched to a gene: 3. CDR3 region: CASSRLAEEQFF. CDR3 bases: TGTGCCAGCAGTCGACTAGCGGAAGAGCAGTTCTTC.

The chain carries TRBV24-1 and TRBJ1-1, with D uncertain. V was trimmed by 3 bases and J by 7 bases, leaving 8 bases between them. This CDR3 contains 12 residues. Germline CDR1 is KGHDR and CDR2 is SFDVKD. CDR3 nucleotide sequence: TGTGCCACCAGTGATCCCCTGGGTGAAGCTTTCTTT. The encoded protein is CATSDPLGEAFF.

For the CDR3, the DNA is TGCGCCAGCAGCCAAGAGTGGGGGGAGAGTCAGCCCCAGCATTTT. It codes for CASSQEWGESQPQHF. The chain is built from TRBV4-1 and TRBJ1-5; a weak D match, TRBD1 (5 bases). This CDR3 spans 15 amino acids. Trimming removed 0 bases from V and 6 bases from J, with 12 bases in between. Looked up from germline, CDR1 is MGHRA and CDR2 is YSYEKL.

The chain's CDR3 is CAWSVIAGAHEQYF. DNA of the CDR3: TGTGCCTGGAGTGTAATAGCGGGAGCCCACGAGCAGTACTTC. The chain combines TRBV30 with TRBJ2-7; 9 nucleotides match TRBD2. The germline CDR1 and CDR2 sequences are GTSNPN and SVGIG (reference sequence). J was trimmed by 5 bases and V by 0 bases; bases with no gene match: 5. The CDR3 covers 14 residues.

J is TRBJ1-4 and V is TRBV18; D ambiguous. The CDR3 consists of 13 residues. CDR1 is KGHSH, CDR2 LQKENI, per germline. The V gene lost 2 bases and the J gene lost 8 bases, with 9 bases spanning the gap. CDR3 amino acids: CASSPELREKLFF. The CDR3 DNA follows: TGTGCCAGCTCACCAGAGCTGAGGGAAAAACTGTTTTTT.

The chain combines TRBV28 with TRBJ2-7; D may be TRBD1 (5 bases). CDR1 MDHEN and CDR2 SYDVKM come from the germline V gene. This CDR3 spans 14 amino acids. Trimming took off 2 bases at V and 9 bases at J, with 17 bases between the two ends. The CDR3 region is CASSLMDPLRGQYF. In nucleotides, the CDR3 is TGTGCCAGCAGTTTAATGGACCCCCTTAGGGGGCAGTACTTC.

CDR3 loop: CASSGQGVLQETQYF. The DNA for the CDR3 is TGTGCCAGCAGCGGACAGGGGGTGTTACAAGAGACCCAGTACTTC. The chain carries TRBV9 and TRBJ2-5, with 9 bases matching TRBD1. The CDR3 is made up of 15 amino acids. J was trimmed by 2 bases and V by 3 bases; bases with no gene match: 5. Germline V CDR1 and CDR2: SGDLS, YYNGEE. The entire variable domain, with the rest obtained from reference TRBV9 and TRBJ2-5, is as follows: DSGVTQTPKHLITATGQRVTLRCSPRSGDLSVYWYQQSLDQGLQFLIQYYNGEERAKGNILERFSAQQFPDLHSELNLSSLELGDSALYFCASSGQGVLQETQYFGPGTRLLVL.